Sequencing of this T cell receptor (beta chain) was carried out in a study of metastatic and nonmetastatic thyroid tumors. This clone was seen repeatedly, ten times or more. A much more abundant neighbour one base away suggests this may be a read error. The conserved closing phenylalanine or tryptophan is absent in this CDR3, likely reflecting a read error. No patient received treatment before thyroid surgery. TCRdb used MiXCR to call clones anew from the PCR reads. The sample includes some 83,000 clones, around 13% of them seen just once. Deletions cut 6 bases from V and 2 bases from J, with 10 bases between. Germline V lookup: CDR1 DFQATT, CDR2 SNEGSKA (reference sequence). The CDR3 spans 12 residues.

Sequencing was carried out using tumor tissue. The receptor's source is a female donor with papillary thyroid cancer or a benign thyroid nodule (not recorded which). Some clones in this sample may be carry-over from other donors' samples. V gene TRBV20-1 combines with J gene TRBJ1-2; D possibly corresponds to TRBD1 (5 bases). The CDR3 spells CSAQDRNYGYTS. The CDR3 DNA is TGCAGTGCACAGGACCGAAACTATGGCTACACCTCC.